The present T cell receptor (beta chain) was sequenced within a study of OX40 agonist ivuxolimab in advanced cancers. Study-level background: An agonistic anti-OX40 (CD134) antibody, ivuxolimab, was used to treat the patients. Study observations and caveats: Expanded peripheral T cells had an undetermined antigen specificity.

The CDR3 is made up of 13 amino acids. V was pared by 0 bases and J by 6 bases, with 6 bases between. Germline V gene sequence: CDR1 GTSNPN, CDR2 SVGIG (reference sequence). At cycle 4 day 1, cycle 7 day 1, and baseline, blood was sampled. Method: immunoSEQ multiplex PCR; TCRdb's copy keeps in-frame clones and lacks some. Among more than 35,000 clones listed, roughly 90% were seen once. To note about this clone: The antigen is undetermined.

The rearrangement links TRBV30 to TRBJ1-6, with D uncertain. This sequence originates from an adult with an advanced solid tumor such as melanoma, head and neck, liver or kidney cancer. The sequences come from CD4+ or CD8+ T cells sorted from blood, collected in a trial of the OX40 agonist ivuxolimab. The CDR3 bases are TGTGCCTGGAGTGTCGGCCTTAATTCACCCCTCCACTTT. Its translation: CAWSVGLNSPLHF.